The rows below give T cell receptor beta chains drawn from one sample of a study of T cells after yellow fever vaccination. A single record per CDR3 protein comes from TCRdb applying MiXCR to the 5' RACE reads. The table has under 30,000 distinct CDR3 sequences, more than 5% seen once. This sample comprised CD8+ T cells sorted from PBMCs, obtained 10 days after the yellow fever booster vaccination. The receptor set was obtained from a man younger than 40 who received the YFV17D yellow fever vaccine. CDR3s include the opening cysteine and the closing phenylalanine or tryptophan. The D gene is left open where the match is weak. For some rows the clone size is stated as once, few or many, or as a class when expanded; others skip it.

.	TRBV28	TRBJ2-7	many	CASSPTGRPPSYEQYF	TGTGCCAGCAGTCCCACGGGAAGGCCGCCGAGTTACGAGCAGTACTTC
TRBD2	TRBV3-1	TRBJ2-7	many	CASSQDFSALAGGPFYEQYF	TGTGCCAGCAGCCAAGATTTCTCGGCACTAGCGGGAGGGCCTTTCTACGAGCAGTACTTC
TRBD2	TRBV20-1	TRBJ2-5	many	CSARVAGTQYF	TGCAGTGCTAGAGTAGCGGGGACCCAGTACTTC
TRBD2	TRBV4-3	TRBJ2-1	many	CASSRTDSGGSYNEQFF	TGCGCCAGCAGCCGCACTGATAGCGGGGGTTCCTACAATGAGCAGTTCTTC
.	TRBV7-2	TRBJ2-3	many	CASSSGFRTDTQYF	TGTGCCAGCAGCTCTGGATTTAGGACAGATACGCAGTATTTT
.	TRBV7-2	TRBJ2-3	many	CASSLNPGLITDTQYF	TGTGCCAGCAGCTTAAATCCGGGACTGATCACAGATACGCAGTATTTT
.	TRBV28	TRBJ2-1	many	CASSRQGYNEQFF	TGTGCCAGCAGTCGGCAGGGCTACAATGAGCAGTTCTTC
.	TRBV20-1	TRBJ2-1	many	CSARDGTGDNEQFF	TGCAGTGCTAGAGACGGGACGGGAGACAATGAGCAGTTCTTC
.	TRBV9	TRBJ2-7	many	CASSVAGGVDYEQYF	TGTGCCAGCAGCGTAGCCGGGGGAGTAGACTACGAGCAGTACTTC
.	TRBV7-9	TRBJ2-5	many	CASSLAGDQETQYF	TGTGCCAGCAGCTTAGCGGGGGACCAAGAGACCCAGTACTTC
.	TRBV27	TRBJ2-2	few	CASSLAPQTRELFF	TGTGCCAGCAGTTTAGCGCCACAAACGAGGGAGCTGTTTTTT
TRBD1	TRBV4-3	TRBJ2-2	many	CASSQYRRDRGRGELFF	TGCGCCAGCAGCCAATATCGAAGGGACAGGGGGCGTGGGGAGCTGTTTTTT
TRBD2	TRBV11-3	TRBJ2-1	many	CASSLGSGNFNEQFF	TGTGCCAGCAGCCTAGGTAGCGGGAACTTCAATGAGCAGTTCTTC
.	TRBV27	TRBJ2-2	many	CASSLPSPGELFF	TGTGCCAGCAGTTTACCCAGCCCCGGGGAGCTGTTTTTT
TRBD1	TRBV7-9	TRBJ2-7	.	CAISPGQGAGEQYF	TGTGCCATCAGCCCAGGACAGGGGGCGGGGGAGCAGTACTTC
.	TRBV18	TRBJ2-7	few	CASSPGRQGWEQYF	TGTGCCAGCTCACCAGGCAGGCAGGGCTGGGAGCAGTACTTC
TRBD2	TRBV7-8	TRBJ2-7	many	CATKGLGHEQYF	TGTGCCACAAAAGGACTAGGCCACGAGCAGTACTTC
TRBD1	TRBV7-9	TRBJ2-7	many	CASLPGTGNEQYF	TGTGCCAGCCTCCCGGGGACAGGGAACGAGCAGTACTTC
TRBD2	TRBV7-2	TRBJ2-1	many	CASSSGLAGNNEQFF	TGTGCCAGCAGCTCGGGACTAGCGGGAAACAATGAGCAGTTCTTC
.	TRBV20-1	TRBJ2-3	many	CSARDTTDTQYF	TGCAGTGCTAGAGATACGACAGATACGCAGTATTTT
TRBD1	TRBV5-1	TRBJ2-2	many	CASSAGTGGIGNTGELFF	TGCGCCAGCAGCGCCGGGACAGGGGGCATAGGGAACACCGGGGAGCTGTTTTTT
.	TRBV12-3/TRBV12-4	TRBJ2-1	many	CASSLDPSSNEQFF	TGTGCCAGCAGTTTAGATCCTAGCAGCAATGAGCAGTTCTTC